This T cell receptor (beta chain) was documented in a study of shared clonotypes between healthy human individuals. Notes on the study in general: Incomplete sequencing of sorted subsets was indicated by rarefaction despite large depth. Generation probability values for non-shared clonotypes were lower than those for clonotypes shared by all four donors.

The material for each subset, its genomic DNA, was split evenly across several immunoSEQ plates. TCRdb's copy holds only in-frame clones and misses some; the assay was immunoSEQ multiplex PCR. The repertoire has about 2.1 million clones, roughly 91% of them found once; the top ten carry under 2%. From germline, CDR1 is ENHRY and CDR2 SYGVKD. V lost 0 bases and J lost 4, with 16 bases in between. The CDR3 extends over 16 amino acids. Points on this clone: Its target is unknown.

Naive CD8 cells comprised CD45RO-negative, CCR7-positively selected cells, excluding terminally differentiated effector memory CD45RA+ cells. Specimen: naive CD8+ T cells from PBMCs. The sequence was collected from a man between 18 and 35 years old in good health. Some clones in this sample may be carry-over from other donors' samples. The chain has TRBV10-3 and TRBJ2-7; D is undetermined. DNA for the CDR3: TGTGCCATCAGTGAGTCATCGGCGCTATGGGGTTACGAGCAGTACTTC. It translates to CAISESSALWGYEQYF.